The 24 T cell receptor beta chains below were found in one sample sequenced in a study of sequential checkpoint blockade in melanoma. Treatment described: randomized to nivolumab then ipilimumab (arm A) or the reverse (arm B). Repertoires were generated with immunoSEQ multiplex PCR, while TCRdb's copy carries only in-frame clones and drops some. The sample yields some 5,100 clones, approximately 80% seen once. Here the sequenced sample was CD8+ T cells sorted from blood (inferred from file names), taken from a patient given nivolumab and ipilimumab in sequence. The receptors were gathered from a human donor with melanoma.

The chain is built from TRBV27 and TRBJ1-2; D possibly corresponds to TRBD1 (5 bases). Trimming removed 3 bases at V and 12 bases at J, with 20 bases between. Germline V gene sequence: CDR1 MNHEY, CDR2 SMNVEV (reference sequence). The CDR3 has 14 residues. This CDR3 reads CASSFDGQGIGHTF. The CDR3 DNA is TGTGCCAGCAGTTTCGACGGACAAGGAATAGGCCACACCTTC.

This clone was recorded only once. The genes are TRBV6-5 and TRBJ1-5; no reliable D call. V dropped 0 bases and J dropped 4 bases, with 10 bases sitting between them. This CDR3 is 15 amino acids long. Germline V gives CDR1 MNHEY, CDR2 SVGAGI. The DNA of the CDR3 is TGTGCCAGCAGTTACTCGAGCGGCGCTAATCAGCCCCAGCATTTT. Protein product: CASSYSSGANQPQHF.

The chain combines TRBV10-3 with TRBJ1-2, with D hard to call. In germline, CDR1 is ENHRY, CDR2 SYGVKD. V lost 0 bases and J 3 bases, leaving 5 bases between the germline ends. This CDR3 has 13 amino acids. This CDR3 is CAISESSDYGYTF. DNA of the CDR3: TGTGCCATCAGTGAGTCGTCAGACTATGGCTACACCTTC.

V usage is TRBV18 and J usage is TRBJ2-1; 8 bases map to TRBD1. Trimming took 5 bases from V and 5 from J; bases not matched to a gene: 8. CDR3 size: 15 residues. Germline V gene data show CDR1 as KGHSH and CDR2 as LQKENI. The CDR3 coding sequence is TGTGCCAGCTCAGTTCAGGGGGCTGGTGACAATGAGCAGTTCTTC. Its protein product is CASSVQGAGDNEQFF.

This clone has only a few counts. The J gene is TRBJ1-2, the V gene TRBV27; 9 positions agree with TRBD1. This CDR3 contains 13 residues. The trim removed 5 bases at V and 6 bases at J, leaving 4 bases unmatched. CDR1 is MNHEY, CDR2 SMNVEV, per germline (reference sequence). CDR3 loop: CASSVQGADGYTF. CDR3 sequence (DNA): TGTGCCAGCAGTGTACAGGGGGCTGATGGCTACACCTTC.

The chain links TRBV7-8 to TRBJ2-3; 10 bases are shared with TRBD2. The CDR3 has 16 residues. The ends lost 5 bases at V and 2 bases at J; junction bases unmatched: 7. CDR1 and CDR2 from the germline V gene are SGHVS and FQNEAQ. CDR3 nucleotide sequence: TGTGCCAGCAGCCCAGTAGCGGGGGGCAACACAGATACGCAGTATTTT. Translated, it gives CASSPVAGGNTDTQYF.

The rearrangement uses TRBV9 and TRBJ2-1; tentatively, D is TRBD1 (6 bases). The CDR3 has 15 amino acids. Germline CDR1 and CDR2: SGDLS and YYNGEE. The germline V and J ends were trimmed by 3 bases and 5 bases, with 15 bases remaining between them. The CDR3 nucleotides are TGTGCCAGCAGCGCCGGGACAAACGTTAACAATGAGCAGTTCTTC. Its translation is CASSAGTNVNNEQFF. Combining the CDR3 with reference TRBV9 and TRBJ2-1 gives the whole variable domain DSGVTQTPKHLITATGQRVTLRCSPRSGDLSVYWYQQSLDQGLQFLIQYYNGEERAKGNILERFSAQQFPDLHSELNLSSLELGDSALYFCASSAGTNVNNEQFFGPGTRLTVL.

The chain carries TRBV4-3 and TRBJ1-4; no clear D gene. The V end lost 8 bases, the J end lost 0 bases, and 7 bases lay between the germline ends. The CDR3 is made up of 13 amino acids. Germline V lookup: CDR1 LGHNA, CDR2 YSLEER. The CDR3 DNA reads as TGCGCCAGCGCGATTTCAACTAATGAAAAACTGTTTTTT. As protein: CASAISTNEKLFF.

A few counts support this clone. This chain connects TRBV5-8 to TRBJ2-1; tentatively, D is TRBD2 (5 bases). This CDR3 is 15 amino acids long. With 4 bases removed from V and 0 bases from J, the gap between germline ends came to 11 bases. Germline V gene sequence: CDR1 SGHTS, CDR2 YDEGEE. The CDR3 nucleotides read TGTGCCAGCAGCCTCGGGGAGAGCTCCTACAATGAGCAGTTCTTC. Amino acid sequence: CASSLGESSYNEQFF.

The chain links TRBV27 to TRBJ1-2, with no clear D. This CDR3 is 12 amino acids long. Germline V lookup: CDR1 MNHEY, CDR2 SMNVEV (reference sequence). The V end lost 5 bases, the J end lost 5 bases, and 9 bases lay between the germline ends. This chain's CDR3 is CASSANGYGYTF. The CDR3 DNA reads TGTGCCAGCAGTGCCAACGGGTATGGCTACACCTTC.

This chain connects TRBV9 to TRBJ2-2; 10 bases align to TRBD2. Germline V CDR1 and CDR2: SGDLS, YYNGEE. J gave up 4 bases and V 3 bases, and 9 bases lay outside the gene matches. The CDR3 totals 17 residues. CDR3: CASSARAGGPVTGELFF. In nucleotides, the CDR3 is TGTGCCAGCAGCGCTCGAGCGGGGGGGCCTGTCACCGGGGAGCTGTTTTTT.

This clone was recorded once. The CDR3 region has the DNA TGTGCCAGCAATTTGGCCGAAACACAAAGCTCTGGGGCCAACGTCCTGACTTTC. It yields the protein CASNLAETQSSGANVLTF. The rearrangement uses TRBV28 and TRBJ2-6; D ambiguous. The CDR3 has 18 amino acids. Germline V lookup: CDR1 MDHEN, CDR2 SYDVKM. V was pared by 7 bases and J by 0 bases, with 19 bases between.

The CDR3 sequence: CASSQGWFQPQHF. DNA for the CDR3: TGTGCCAGCAGTCAGGGGTGGTTTCAGCCCCAGCATTTT. The V gene is TRBV6-5, the J gene TRBJ1-5, with TRBD1 as a possible D gene (6 bases). Germline loops: CDR1 MNHEY, CDR2 SVGAGI. V gave up 5 bases and J gave up 6 bases, with 11 bases separating them. The CDR3 is 13 amino acids.

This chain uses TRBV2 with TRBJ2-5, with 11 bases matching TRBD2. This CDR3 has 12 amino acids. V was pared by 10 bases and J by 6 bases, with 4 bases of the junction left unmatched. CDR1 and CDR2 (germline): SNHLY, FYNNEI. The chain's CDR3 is CAIAGGLKTQYF. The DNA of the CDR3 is TGTGCCATAGCGGGGGGGTTAAAGACCCAGTACTTC.

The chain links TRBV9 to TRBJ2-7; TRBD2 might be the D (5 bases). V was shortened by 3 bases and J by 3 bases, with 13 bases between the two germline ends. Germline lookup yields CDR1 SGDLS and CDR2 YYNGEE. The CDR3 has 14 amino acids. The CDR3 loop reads CASSARGSDYEQYF. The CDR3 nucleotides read TGTGCCAGCAGCGCCCGCGGGTCGGACTACGAGCAGTACTTC.

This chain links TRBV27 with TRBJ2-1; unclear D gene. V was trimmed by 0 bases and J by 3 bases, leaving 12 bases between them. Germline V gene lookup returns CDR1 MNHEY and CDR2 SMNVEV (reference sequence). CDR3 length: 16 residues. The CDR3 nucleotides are TGTGCCAGCAGTTTATCGAGTAGCCCCATCTACAATGAGCAGTTCTTC. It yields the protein CASSLSSSPIYNEQFF.

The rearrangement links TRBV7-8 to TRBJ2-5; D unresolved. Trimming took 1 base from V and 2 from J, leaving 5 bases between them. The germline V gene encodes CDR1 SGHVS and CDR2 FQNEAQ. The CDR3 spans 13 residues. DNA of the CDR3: TGTGCCAGCAGCTTAGTCGAGCAAGAGACCCAGTACTTC. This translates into CASSLVEQETQYF.

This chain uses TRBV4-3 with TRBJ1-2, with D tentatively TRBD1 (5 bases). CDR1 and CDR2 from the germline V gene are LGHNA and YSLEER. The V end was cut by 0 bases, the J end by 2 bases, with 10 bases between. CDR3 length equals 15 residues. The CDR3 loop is CASSQDREGNYGYTF. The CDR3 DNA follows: TGCGCCAGCAGCCAAGATCGGGAGGGGAACTATGGCTACACCTTC.

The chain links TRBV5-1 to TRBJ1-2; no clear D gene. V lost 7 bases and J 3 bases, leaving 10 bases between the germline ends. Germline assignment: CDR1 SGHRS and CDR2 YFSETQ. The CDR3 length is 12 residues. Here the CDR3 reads CASRGTDYGYTF. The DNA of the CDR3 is TGCGCCAGCCGGGGTACGGACTATGGCTACACCTTC.

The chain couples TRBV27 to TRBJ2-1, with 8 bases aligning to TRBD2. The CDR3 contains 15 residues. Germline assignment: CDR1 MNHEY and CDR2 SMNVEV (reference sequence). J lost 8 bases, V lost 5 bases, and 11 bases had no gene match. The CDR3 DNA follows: TGTGCCAGCAGTATACAGGGTAGCGGGGTCTATGAGCAGTTCTTC. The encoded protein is CASSIQGSGVYEQFF.

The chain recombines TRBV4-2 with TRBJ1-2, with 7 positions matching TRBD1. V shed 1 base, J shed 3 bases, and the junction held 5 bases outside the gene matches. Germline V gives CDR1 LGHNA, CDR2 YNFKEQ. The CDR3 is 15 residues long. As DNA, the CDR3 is TGTGCCAGCAGCCAAGTTACAGGGGATCACTATGGCTACACCTTC. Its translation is CASSQVTGDHYGYTF.

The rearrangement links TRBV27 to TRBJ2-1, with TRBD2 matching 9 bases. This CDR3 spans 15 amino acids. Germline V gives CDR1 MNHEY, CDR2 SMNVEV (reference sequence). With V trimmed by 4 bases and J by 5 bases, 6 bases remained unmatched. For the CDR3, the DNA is TGTGCCAGCAGTTATACAGGGACTAGCAACAATGAGCAGTTCTTC. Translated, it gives CASSYTGTSNNEQFF.

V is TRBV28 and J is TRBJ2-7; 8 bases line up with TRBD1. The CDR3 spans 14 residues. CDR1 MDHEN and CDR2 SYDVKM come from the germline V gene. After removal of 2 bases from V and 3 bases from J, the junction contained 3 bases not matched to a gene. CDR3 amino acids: CASSLAGGSYEQYF. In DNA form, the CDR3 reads TGTGCCAGCAGTTTAGCAGGGGGCAGCTACGAGCAGTACTTC.

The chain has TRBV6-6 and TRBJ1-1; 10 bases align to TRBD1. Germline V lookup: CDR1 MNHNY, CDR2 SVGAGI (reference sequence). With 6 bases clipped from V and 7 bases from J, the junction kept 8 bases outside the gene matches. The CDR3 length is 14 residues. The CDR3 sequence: CASSGDRGPFEAFF. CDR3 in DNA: TGTGCCAGCAGCGGCGACAGGGGGCCTTTTGAAGCTTTCTTT.